These 29 T cell receptor beta chains share one sample of origin, sequenced in a study of blood T cell repertoires in COVID-19. Generated by immunoSEQ multiplex PCR, the TCRdb table keeps only in-frame clones and is missing some. The table lists around 170,000 clones, approximately 86% of them singletons. The sequenced sample consisted of peripheral blood. These receptors originate from a man over 45 with active or convalescent COVID-19.

The genes are TRBV18 and TRBJ2-7; D is undetermined. CDR1 is KGHSH and CDR2 is LQKENI in the germline V gene. Trimming shortened V by 3 bases and J by 4 bases, and 13 bases separated the two germline ends. This CDR3 comprises 14 residues. CDR3 sequence reads: CASSPANGLYEQYF. The CDR3 coding sequence is TGTGCCAGCTCACCGGCAAACGGGTTGTACGAGCAGTACTTC. Drawing the rest from reference TRBV18 and TRBJ2-7, the complete variable domain is NAGVMQNPRHLVRRRGQEARLRCSPMKGHSHVYWYRQLPEEGLKFMVYLQKENIIDESGMPKERFSAEFPKEGPSILRIQQVVRGDSAAYFCASSPANGLYEQYFGPGTRLTVT.

V is TRBV29-1 and J is TRBJ1-1; a possible D gene is TRBD1 (6 bases). CDR3 length: 16 residues. The ends were cut back, 4 bases at V and 0 bases at J, with 18 bases in the middle. Germline V gene data show CDR1 as SQVTM and CDR2 as ANQGSEA. The CDR3 reads CSVGTAASNMNTEAFF. CDR3 nucleotide sequence: TGCAGCGTTGGGACAGCCGCCTCCAACATGAACACTGAAGCTTTCTTT.

This chain connects TRBV6-5 to TRBJ2-3; TRBD2 matches 10 bases. The V gene's germline CDR1 is MNHEY and CDR2 SVGAGI. The CDR3 runs 14 residues. Unmatched junction bases numbered 5, after V lost 10 bases and J lost 1 base. The CDR3 bases are TGTGCCACCGGGGGGACTAGCGGCACAGATACGCAGTATTTT. This gives the protein CATGGTSGTDTQYF.

The table lists this clone with a few counts. The chain couples TRBV19 to TRBJ2-3; D is uncertain. Germline-derived CDR1 and CDR2 are LNHDA and SQIVND (reference sequence). The CDR3 runs 18 residues. V gave up 3 bases and J gave up 4 bases, with 23 bases separating them. CDR3 DNA sequence: TGTGCCAGTAGTATTACTGCCTACGCCGGTCGGGTCGCAGATACGCAGTATTTT. The encoded protein is CASSITAYAGRVADTQYF.

The CDR3 region has the DNA TGCGCCAGCAGCTTAGCGCCGGGACAGGGGCACGAGCAGTACTTC. This codes for CASSLAPGQGHEQYF. The V call is TRBV5-1, the J call TRBJ2-7; 10 nucleotides agree with TRBD1. Germline lookup yields CDR1 SGHRS and CDR2 YFSETQ. This CDR3 has 15 amino acids. Germline trimming cut 2 bases from V and 5 bases from J; bases unmatched to any gene: 7.

This sequence joins TRBV10-3 and TRBJ1-1; TRBD1 is a possible D gene (5 bases). V shed 0 bases and J shed 11 bases, with 13 bases lying between them. This CDR3 has 13 residues. Germline V gives CDR1 ENHRY, CDR2 SYGVKD. The CDR3 DNA reads TGTGCCATCAGTGAGTCAGGGCAGGAGGGGGCTTTCTTT. Protein product: CAISESGQEGAFF.

V gene TRBV28 combines with J gene TRBJ1-3; the match to TRBD1 covers 8 bases. After removal of 7 bases from V and 1 base from J, the junction contained 9 bases not matched to a gene. The CDR3 is made up of 16 amino acids. Germline V gene data show CDR1 as MDHEN and CDR2 as SYDVKM. CDR3 DNA: TGTGCCAGCATATCCCAGGGGGCAGTGTCTGGAAACACCATATATTTT. It specifies CASISQGAVSGNTIYF.

This clone was detected only a few times. The gene calls are TRBV19 and TRBJ2-1, with 11 bases lining up with TRBD2. Germline V CDR1 and CDR2: LNHDA, SQIVND (reference sequence). With 0 bases clipped from V and 3 bases from J, the junction kept 1 base outside the gene matches. This CDR3 spans 16 amino acids. The CDR3 DNA reads TGTGCCAGTAGTATAGACCTAGCGGGAGGCTACAATGAGCAGTTCTTC. Protein product: CASSIDLAGGYNEQFF.

This chain uses TRBV5-1 with TRBJ2-4; the match to TRBD1 covers 7 bases. CDR1 SGHRS and CDR2 YFSETQ come from the germline V gene. V was clipped by 0 bases and J by 6 bases; unmatched bases: 3. This CDR3 contains 14 residues. The CDR3 region is CASSLGQGLNIQYF. The CDR3 nucleotides read TGCGCCAGCAGCTTGGGACAGGGTCTAAACATTCAGTACTTC.

This clone was picked up one time. The J gene is TRBJ2-3, the V gene TRBV2; 14 positions match TRBD2. The CDR3 totals 15 residues. The germline gives CDR1 SNHLY, CDR2 FYNNEI. V trimming: 6 bases; J trimming: 3 bases; junction bases outside the gene matches: 2. This CDR3 reads CASRGTSGRTDTQYF. The CDR3, as DNA: TGTGCCAGCAGGGGGACTAGCGGGAGAACAGATACGCAGTATTTT.

The chain uses TRBV12-5 and TRBJ2-1, with 8 bases aligning to TRBD1. V was clipped by 3 bases and J by 3 bases; unmatched bases: 1. Germline lookup yields CDR1 LGHNT and CDR2 FRNRAP. This CDR3 is 14 amino acids long. CDR3: CASGLGQGYNEQFF. CDR3 bases: TGTGCTAGTGGTTTAGGACAGGGCTACAATGAGCAGTTCTTC. Supplemented by reference TRBV12-5 and TRBJ2-1, the full variable domain reads DARVTQTPRHKVTEMGQEVTMRCQPILGHNTVFWYRQTMMQGLELLAYFRNRAPLDDSGMPKDRFSAEMPDATLATLKIQPSEPRDSAVYFCASGLGQGYNEQFFGPGTRLTVL.

The genes are TRBV21-1 and TRBJ1-2; the table's D call, TRBD1, was not checked against the DNA. TRBV21-1 is deemed a pseudogene. This CDR3 has 16 residues. This CDR3 is CASRSGTGRSGYGYTF. In DNA form, the CDR3 reads TGTGCCAGCCGCTCAGGGACAGGGCGGAGTGGCTATGGCTACACCTTC.

The CDR3: CATSTLARGAQHF. DNA of the CDR3: TGTGCCACCAGCACCCTAGCCAGAGGAGCCCAGCATTTT. The chain carries TRBV15 and TRBJ1-5; no reliable D call. Looked up from germline, CDR1 is LNHNV and CDR2 is YYDKDF (reference sequence). The germline V and J ends were trimmed by 4 bases and 11 bases, with 15 bases remaining between them. The CDR3 has 13 amino acids.

The chain combines TRBV25-1 with TRBJ2-6; TRBD1 matches at 7 bases. Germline V gene data show CDR1 as MGHDK and CDR2 as SYGVNS. This CDR3 spans 17 amino acids. V gave up 1 base and J gave up 3 bases; unmatched junction bases: 6. The DNA of the CDR3 is TGTGCCAGCAGTGAATTTCGAGGGGGCTTTGGGGCCAACGTCCTGACTTTC. Its translation: CASSEFRGGFGANVLTF.

This rearrangement joins TRBV3-1 (or the pseudogene TRBV3-2) to TRBJ2-7, with D perhaps TRBD2 (6 bases). The V gene lost 1 base and the J gene lost 2 bases, with 9 bases spanning the gap. The CDR3 length is 14 residues. CDR1 is LGHDT and CDR2 is YNNKEL in the germline V gene (reference sequence). The CDR3 protein is CASSQVGEAYEQYF. CDR3 nucleotide sequence: TGTGCCAGCAGCCAAGTGGGGGAGGCCTACGAGCAGTACTTC.

This rearrangement joins TRBV29-1 to TRBJ2-1, with a tentative D call TRBD1 (5 bases). The CDR3 totals 11 residues. Germline lookup yields CDR1 SQVTM and CDR2 ANQGSEA. The V end lost 2 bases, the J end lost 10 bases, and 9 bases lay between the germline ends. The CDR3 region is CSVELNREQFF. The CDR3 region has the DNA TGCAGCGTTGAACTGAACAGGGAGCAGTTCTTC.

Concerning this clone itself: Other DNA sequences in this specimen translate into the identical CDR3. The CDR3 coding sequence is TGTGCCAGCAGTGAGTCCGGGGGCACTGAAGCTTTCTTT. Amino acids: CASSESGGTEAFF. The chain joins TRBV6-4 to TRBJ1-1; TRBD1 is a possible D gene (5 bases). V was trimmed by 3 bases and J by 4 bases, leaving 9 bases between them. CDR1 MRHNA and CDR2 SNTAGT come from the germline V gene. The CDR3 sequence is 13 residues long.

V usage is TRBV4-1 and J usage is TRBJ2-3; D may be TRBD2 (6 bases). The CDR3 has 16 residues. Trimming stripped 0 bases from V and 6 bases from J, with 16 bases between. Germline V CDR1 and CDR2: MGHRA, YSYEKL. DNA for the CDR3: TGCGCCAGCAGCCAAGACGTGACTAGACTAGGGGATACGCAGTATTTT. Its protein is CASSQDVTRLGDTQYF.

This sequence joins TRBV4-1 and TRBJ1-2; no clear D gene. The CDR3 spans 15 residues. The germline CDR1 and CDR2 sequences are MGHRA and YSYEKL. V was pared by 1 base and J by 0 bases, with 9 bases between. CDR3 sequence (DNA): TGCGCCAGCAGCCAAGTTGCCAGGACTAACTATGGCTACACCTTC. Encoded protein: CASSQVARTNYGYTF.

The chain couples TRBV7-2 to TRBJ1-2, with TRBD1 as a possible D gene (5 bases). The CDR3 has 15 amino acids. CDR1 is SGHTA, CDR2 FQGNSA, per germline. V was pared by 5 bases and J by 4 bases, with 17 bases between. CDR3 amino acids: CASSVTGGRGYGYTF. The CDR3 DNA follows: TGTGCCAGCAGCGTAACAGGAGGGCGAGGCTATGGCTACACCTTC.

V is TRBV28 and J is TRBJ1-4, with D possibly being TRBD1 (6 bases). Trimming removed 6 bases from V and 7 bases from J, with 15 bases in between. The CDR3 covers 14 residues. Germline V gene data show CDR1 as MDHEN and CDR2 as SYDVKM. CDR3 region: CASSTSMTGEKLFF. The CDR3 coding sequence is TGTGCCAGCAGCACCTCGATGACAGGTGAAAAACTGTTTTTT.

J is TRBJ2-3 and V is TRBV4-1, with a possible D match to TRBD2 (5 bases). Germline CDR1 reads MGHRA; CDR2 reads YSYEKL. This CDR3 has 17 amino acids. Trimming shortened V by 0 bases and J by 4 bases, and 17 bases separated the two germline ends. DNA of the CDR3: TGCGCCAGCAGCCAAGAAGGAATGGTAGCGAGGCCAGATACGCAGTATTTT. Amino acids: CASSQEGMVARPDTQYF.

The V call is TRBV7-2, the J call TRBJ2-7; a weak D match, TRBD1 (5 bases). Trimming removed 0 bases at V and 3 bases at J, with 12 bases between. The CDR3 has 15 residues. Germline CDR1 reads SGHTA; CDR2 reads FQGNSA. CDR3 region: CASSLARTLDYEQYF. In DNA, the CDR3 is TGTGCCAGCAGCTTAGCCAGGACACTCGACTACGAGCAGTACTTC.

The chain combines TRBV29-1 with TRBJ2-5; no clear D gene. The CDR3 loop spans 13 amino acids. Germline CDR1 and CDR2: SQVTM and ANQGSEA. Trimming pared 3 bases from V and 2 bases from J, leaving 10 bases between. CDR3: CSVELAVQETQYF. CDR3 coding DNA: TGCAGCGTTGAGTTGGCGGTACAAGAGACCCAGTACTTC.

Comments on this clone: This CDR3 is also generated by other DNA sequences in the sample. The chain combines TRBV7-2 with TRBJ2-7; 7 bases fit TRBD1. Germline trimming cut 1 base from V and 2 bases from J; bases unmatched to any gene: 5. Germline CDR1 reads SGHTA; CDR2 reads FQGNSA. CDR3 length equals 15 residues. The CDR3 sequence: CASSLEGTATYEQYF. In DNA form, the CDR3 reads TGTGCCAGCAGCTTAGAAGGGACAGCCACCTACGAGCAGTACTTC.

The rearrangement joins TRBV5-6 to TRBJ1-5, with TRBD1 matching 7 bases. Trimming removed 4 bases from V and 0 bases from J; junction bases left unmatched: 7. There are 16 residues in the CDR3. Germline CDR1 SGHDT, CDR2 YYEEEE. CDR3 in amino acids: CASSKTGIDSNQPQHF. As DNA, the CDR3 is TGTGCCAGCAGCAAGACAGGGATCGATAGCAATCAGCCCCAGCATTTT.

The V and J genes are TRBV7-2 and TRBJ1-1; no firm D call. Germline assignment: CDR1 SGHTA and CDR2 FQGNSA. V was trimmed by 2 bases and J by 4 bases, leaving 17 bases between them. The CDR3 has 16 residues. The CDR3 nucleotides are TGTGCCAGCAGCTTAAAGCGGACGGAAGGCCCCACTGAAGCTTTCTTT. Protein product: CASSLKRTEGPTEAFF. Filled out from reference TRBV7-2 and TRBJ1-1, the complete variable domain reads GAGVSQSPSNKVTEKGKDVELRCDPISGHTALYWYRQSLGQGLEFLIYFQGNSAPDKSGLPSDRFSAERTGGSVSTLTIQRTQQEDSAVYLCASSLKRTEGPTEAFFGQGTRLTVV.

The rearrangement uses TRBV2 and TRBJ1-2, with D possibly being TRBD1 (6 bases). The length of the CDR3 is 14 residues. The V end lost 7 bases, the J end lost 8 bases, and 20 bases lay between the germline ends. The germline CDR1 and CDR2 sequences are SNHLY and FYNNEI. The CDR3 loop reads CASNPTGSGQGYTF. The CDR3 DNA follows: TGTGCCAGCAATCCGACAGGTTCGGGGCAGGGCTACACCTTC.

This clone was counted ten times or more. The chain links TRBV3-1 (or the pseudogene TRBV3-2) to TRBJ1-2, with D possibly being TRBD1 (5 bases). There are 14 residues in the CDR3. From germline, CDR1 is LGHDT and CDR2 YNNKEL (reference sequence). V lost 1 base to trimming and J lost 1 base, with 7 bases between them. The CDR3 spells CASSQAGVNYGYTF. The CDR3 DNA reads as TGTGCCAGCAGCCAAGCGGGGGTTAACTATGGCTACACCTTC.